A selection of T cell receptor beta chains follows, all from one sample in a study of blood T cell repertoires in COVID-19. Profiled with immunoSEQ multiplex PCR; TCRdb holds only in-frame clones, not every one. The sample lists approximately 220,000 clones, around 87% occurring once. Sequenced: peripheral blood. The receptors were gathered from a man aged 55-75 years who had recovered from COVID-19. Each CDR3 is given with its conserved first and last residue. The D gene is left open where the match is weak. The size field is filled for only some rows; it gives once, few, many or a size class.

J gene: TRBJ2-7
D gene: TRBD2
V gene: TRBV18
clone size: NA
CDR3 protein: CASSPGQRGEQYF
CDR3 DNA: TGTGCCAGCTCACCAGGGCAGCGGGGCGAGCAGTACTTC

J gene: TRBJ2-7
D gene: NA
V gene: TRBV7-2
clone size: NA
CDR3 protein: CASTSRRSSYEQYF
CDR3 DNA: TGTGCCAGCACCTCCCGGCGGAGCTCCTACGAGCAGTACTTC

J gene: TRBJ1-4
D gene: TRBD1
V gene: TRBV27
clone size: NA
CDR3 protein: CASRRGQGSEKLFF
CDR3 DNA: TGTGCCAGCCGTCGGGGACAGGGAAGTGAAAAACTGTTTTTT

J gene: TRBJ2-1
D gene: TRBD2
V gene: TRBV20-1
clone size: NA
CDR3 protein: CSASPGVAGAHNEQFF
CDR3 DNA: TGCAGTGCTAGTCCCGGGGTAGCGGGAGCCCACAATGAGCAGTTCTTC

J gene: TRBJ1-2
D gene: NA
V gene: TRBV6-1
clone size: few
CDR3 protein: CASSENTGSPGYTF
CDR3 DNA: TGTGCCAGCAGTGAAAATACGGGTTCCCCTGGCTACACCTTC

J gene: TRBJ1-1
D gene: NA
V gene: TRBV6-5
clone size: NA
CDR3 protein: CASSNIRALNTEAFF
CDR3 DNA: TGTGCCAGCAGCAACATCAGGGCCCTGAACACTGAAGCTTTCTTT

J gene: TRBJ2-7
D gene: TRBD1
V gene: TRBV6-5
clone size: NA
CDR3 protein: CASSSLGGTGGYEQYF
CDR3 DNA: TGTGCCAGCAGTTCCCTCGGGGGTACAGGGGGCTACGAGCAGTACTTC

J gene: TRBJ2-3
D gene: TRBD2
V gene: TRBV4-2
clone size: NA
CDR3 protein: CASSQDVPAGRTDTQYF
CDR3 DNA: TGTGCCAGCAGCCAAGATGTCCCAGCGGGGCGTACAGATACGCAGTATTTT

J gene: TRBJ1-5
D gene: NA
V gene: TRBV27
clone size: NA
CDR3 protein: CASRPEGSVQPQHF
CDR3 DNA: TGTGCCAGCAGGCCTGAGGGAAGCGTCCAGCCCCAGCATTTT

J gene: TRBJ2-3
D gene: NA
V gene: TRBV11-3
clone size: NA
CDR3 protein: CASSPRRVDTQYF
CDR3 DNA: TGTGCCAGCAGCCCCCGCCGCGTTGATACGCAGTATTTT

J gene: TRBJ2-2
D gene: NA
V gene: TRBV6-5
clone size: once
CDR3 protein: CASTPRGITGELFF
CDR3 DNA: TGTGCCAGCACCCCTAGGGGGATCACCGGGGAGCTGTTTTTT

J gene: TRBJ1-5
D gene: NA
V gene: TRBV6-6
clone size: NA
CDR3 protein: CASVIGTPSNQPQHF
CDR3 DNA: TGTGCCAGCGTCATTGGGACTCCCAGCAATCAGCCCCAGCATTTT

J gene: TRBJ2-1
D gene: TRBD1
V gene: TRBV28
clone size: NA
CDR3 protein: CASSLWAYRGYFYNEQFF
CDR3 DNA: TGTGCCAGCAGTTTATGGGCCTACAGGGGGTACTTCTACAATGAGCAGTTCTTC

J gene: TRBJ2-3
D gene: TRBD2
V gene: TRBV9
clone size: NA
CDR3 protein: CASSVGTSGAGYTDTQYF
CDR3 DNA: TGTGCCAGCAGCGTCGGGACTAGCGGGGCTGGGTACACAGATACGCAGTATTTT

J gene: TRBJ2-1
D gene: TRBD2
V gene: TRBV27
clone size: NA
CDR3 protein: CASSSVGTSGGLGEQFF
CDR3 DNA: TGTGCCAGCAGCTCCGTAGGGACTAGCGGGGGTTTGGGTGAGCAGTTCTTC

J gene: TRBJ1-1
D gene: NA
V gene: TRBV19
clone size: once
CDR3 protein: CASSINSMNTEAFF
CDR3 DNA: TGTGCCAGTAGTATAAACAGCATGAACACTGAAGCTTTCTTT

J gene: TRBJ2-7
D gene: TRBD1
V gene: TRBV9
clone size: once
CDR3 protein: CASSVGQGIWEQYF
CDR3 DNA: TGTGCCAGCAGCGTCGGACAGGGGATCTGGGAGCAGTACTTC

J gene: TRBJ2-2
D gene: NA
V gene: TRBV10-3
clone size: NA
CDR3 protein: CAISSRAANTGELFF
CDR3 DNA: TGTGCCATCTCTTCCAGGGCGGCGAACACCGGGGAGCTGTTTTTT

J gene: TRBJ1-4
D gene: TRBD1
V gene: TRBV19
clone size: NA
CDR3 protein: CASSPTRTGLEEKLFF
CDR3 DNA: TGTGCCAGTAGTCCCACCCGGACAGGGTTGGAGGAAAAACTGTTTTTT

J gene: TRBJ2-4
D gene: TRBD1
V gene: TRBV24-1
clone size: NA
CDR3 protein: CATSDDRDRESKNIQYF
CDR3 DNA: TGTGCCACCAGTGATGACCGGGACAGGGAGTCCAAAAACATTCAGTACTTC

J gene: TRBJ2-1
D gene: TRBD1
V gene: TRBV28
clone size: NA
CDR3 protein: CASSYSGQGYNEQFF
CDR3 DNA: TGTGCCAGCAGTTATTCGGGACAGGGATACAATGAGCAGTTCTTC

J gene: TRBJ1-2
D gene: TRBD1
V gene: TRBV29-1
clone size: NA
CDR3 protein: CSVGQGLKGVAGYTF
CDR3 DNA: TGCAGCGTGGGACAGGGATTGAAGGGTGTGGCTGGCTACACCTTC

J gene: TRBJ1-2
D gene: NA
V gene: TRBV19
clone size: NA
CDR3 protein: CASTSGDRYYGYTF
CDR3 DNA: TGTGCCAGTACCTCAGGAGACAGGTACTATGGCTACACCTTC

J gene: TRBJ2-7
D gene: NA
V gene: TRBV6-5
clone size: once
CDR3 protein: CASSYSLGGGYEQYF
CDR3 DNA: TGTGCCAGCAGTTATTCTCTAGGAGGAGGGTACGAGCAGTACTTC

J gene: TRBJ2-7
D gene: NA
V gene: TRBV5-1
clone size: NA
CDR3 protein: CASSLDNYEQYF
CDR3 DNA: TGCGCCAGCAGCTTGGACAACTACGAGCAGTACTTC

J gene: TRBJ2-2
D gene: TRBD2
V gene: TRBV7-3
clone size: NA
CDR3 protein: CASSFASGGDTGELFF
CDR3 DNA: TGTGCCAGCAGCTTCGCTAGCGGGGGCGACACCGGGGAGCTGTTTTTT

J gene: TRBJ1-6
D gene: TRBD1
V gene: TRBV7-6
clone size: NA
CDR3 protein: CASSPRTGGNSPLHF
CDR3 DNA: TGTGCCAGCAGCCCACGGACAGGGGGTAATTCACCCCTCCACTTT

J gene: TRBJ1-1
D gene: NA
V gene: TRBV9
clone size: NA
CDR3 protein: CASSVDSSGEAFF
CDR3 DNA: TGTGCCAGCAGCGTAGACAGCTCGGGGGAAGCTTTCTTT

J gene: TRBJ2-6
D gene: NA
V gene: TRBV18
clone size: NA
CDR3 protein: CASSPVGVGNVLTF
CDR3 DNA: TGTGCCAGCTCACCGGTAGGGGTGGGCAACGTCCTGACTTTC

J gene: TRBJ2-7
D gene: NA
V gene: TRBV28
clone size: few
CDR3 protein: CASSFLLLEQYF
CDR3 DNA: TGTGCCAGCAGTTTTCTTTTGTTGGAGCAGTACTTC

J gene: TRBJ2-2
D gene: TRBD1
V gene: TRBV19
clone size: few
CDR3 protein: CASRQGAATGELFF
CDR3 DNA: TGTGCCAGTCGACAGGGGGCCGCCACCGGGGAGCTGTTTTTT

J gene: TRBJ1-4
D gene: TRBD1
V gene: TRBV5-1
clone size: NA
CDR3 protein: CASSLRTGNEKLFF
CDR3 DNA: TGCGCCAGCAGCTTGAGGACAGGGAATGAAAAACTGTTTTTT

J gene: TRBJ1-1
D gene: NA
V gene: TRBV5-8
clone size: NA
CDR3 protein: CASSSRGTTNTEAFF
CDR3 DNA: TGTGCCAGCAGCTCGAGAGGGACAACGAACACTGAAGCTTTCTTT

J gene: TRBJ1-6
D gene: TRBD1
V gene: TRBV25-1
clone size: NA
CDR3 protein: CASSGRGQGNSPLHF
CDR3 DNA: TGTGCCAGCAGTGGACGGGGACAGGGTAATTCACCCCTCCACTTT

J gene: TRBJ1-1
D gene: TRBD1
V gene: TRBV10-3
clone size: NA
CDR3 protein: CAISERDRPTFF
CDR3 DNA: TGTGCCATCAGTGAGAGGGACAGACCTACTTTCTTT

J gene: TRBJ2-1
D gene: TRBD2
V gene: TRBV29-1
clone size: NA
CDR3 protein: CSVEEGLAGGKQFF
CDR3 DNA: TGCAGCGTTGAGGAGGGACTAGCGGGAGGTAAGCAGTTCTTC

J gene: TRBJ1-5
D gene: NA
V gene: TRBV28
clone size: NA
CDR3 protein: CASRFRTDGVINQPQHF
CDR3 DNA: TGTGCCAGCAGATTCCGTACCGACGGGGTTATCAATCAGCCCCAGCATTTT

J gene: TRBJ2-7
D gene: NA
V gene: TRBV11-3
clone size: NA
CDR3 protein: CASSFSWGPYEQYF
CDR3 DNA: TGTGCCAGCAGCTTCAGTTGGGGGCCCTACGAGCAGTACTTC

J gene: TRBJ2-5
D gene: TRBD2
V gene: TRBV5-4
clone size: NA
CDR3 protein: CASSTRLAGAGETQYF
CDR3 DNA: TGTGCCAGCAGCACCCGACTAGCGGGAGCCGGGGAGACCCAGTACTTC

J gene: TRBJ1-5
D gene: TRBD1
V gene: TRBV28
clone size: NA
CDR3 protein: CASSPIHRGDQPQHF
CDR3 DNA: TGTGCCAGCAGCCCGATCCACAGGGGTGATCAGCCCCAGCATTTT

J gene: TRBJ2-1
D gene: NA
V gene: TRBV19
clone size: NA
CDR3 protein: CASSIDRGSSYNEQFF
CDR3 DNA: TGTGCCAGTAGTATAGATCGAGGAAGCTCCTACAATGAGCAGTTCTTC

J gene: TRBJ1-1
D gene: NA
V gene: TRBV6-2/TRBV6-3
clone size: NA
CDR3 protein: CASSYGTRPGQNTEAFF
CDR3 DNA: TGTGCCAGCAGTTATGGGACCCGCCCGGGACAGAACACTGAAGCTTTCTTT

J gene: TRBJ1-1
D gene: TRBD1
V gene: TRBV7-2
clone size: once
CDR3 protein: CASSPRQGARESGTEAFF
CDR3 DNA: TGTGCCAGCAGCCCTCGACAGGGGGCAAGAGAAAGTGGCACTGAAGCTTTCTTT

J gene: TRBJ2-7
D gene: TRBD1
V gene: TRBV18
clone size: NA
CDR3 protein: CASSPPGQGDEQYF
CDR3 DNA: TGTGCCAGCTCACCACCGGGACAGGGAGACGAGCAGTACTTC

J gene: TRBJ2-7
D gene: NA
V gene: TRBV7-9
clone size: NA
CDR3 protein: CASSLAGGGITYEQYF
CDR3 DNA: TGTGCCAGCAGCTTAGCGGGAGGGGGTATCACCTACGAGCAGTACTTC

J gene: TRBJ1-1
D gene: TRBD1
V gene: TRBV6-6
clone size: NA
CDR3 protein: CASSGTGVFF
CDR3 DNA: TGTGCCAGCAGTGGGACAGGTGTTTTCTTT

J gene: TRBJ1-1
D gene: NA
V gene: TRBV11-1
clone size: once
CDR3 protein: CASSPSPAGGTEAFF
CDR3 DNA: TGTGCCAGCAGCCCCTCTCCGGCGGGGGGGACTGAAGCTTTCTTT